Listed below are T cell receptor beta chains from one sample, sequenced in a study of T cell responses to AZD1222 COVID-19 vaccine. Assay used: immunoSEQ multiplex PCR; TCRdb lists only in-frame clones, some missing. This table holds roughly 140,000 clones, around 88% found once. Here the sequenced sample was peripheral blood, taken on day 0 of MenACWY control vaccination. Every receptor here comes from an adult in good health. Both conserved end residues are part of each CDR3. The order of the fields is CDR3 DNA, CDR3 protein, D gene, J gene, V gene, clone size. A D gene is named only where the DNA matches it firmly. Expanded clones get a size class; other rows say once, few or many, or leave the size out.

cdr3_nt: TGTGCCAGCAGTTTACCCCCCGCACCGGGGCGTGGGTACGAGCAGTACTTC
cdr3_aa: CASSLPPAPGRGYEQYF
d_call: .
j_call: TRBJ2-7
v_call: TRBV27
clone_size: once

cdr3_nt: TGCAGTGCTGGCGGGGAACCCCTCCACTTT
cdr3_aa: CSAGGEPLHF
d_call: .
j_call: TRBJ1-6
v_call: TRBV20-1
clone_size: .

cdr3_nt: TGTGCCAGCTCCCCACAGTCCGTGAGCAATCAGCCCCAGCATTTT
cdr3_aa: CASSPQSVSNQPQHF
d_call: .
j_call: TRBJ1-5
v_call: TRBV18
clone_size: .

cdr3_nt: TGCGCCAGCACCCCTTCCCGGGGGAAGCACACCGGGGAGCTGTTTTTT
cdr3_aa: CASTPSRGKHTGELFF
d_call: .
j_call: TRBJ2-2
v_call: TRBV5-1
clone_size: .

cdr3_nt: TGTGCCAGCAGCTTACCACTAGCGGGAGTCTCCGAGCAGTACTTC
cdr3_aa: CASSLPLAGVSEQYF
d_call: TRBD2
j_call: TRBJ2-7
v_call: TRBV7-2
clone_size: .

cdr3_nt: TGTGCCAGCGTGGGGGGACTCGGCTACGAGCAGTACTTC
cdr3_aa: CASVGGLGYEQYF
d_call: .
j_call: TRBJ2-7
v_call: TRBV2
clone_size: .

cdr3_nt: TGTGCCAGCAGCCCGCCAGGAAACCTCATGAACACTGAAGCTTTCTTT
cdr3_aa: CASSPPGNLMNTEAFF
d_call: .
j_call: TRBJ1-1
v_call: TRBV7-2
clone_size: few

cdr3_nt: TGTGCCAGCAGCTTACAGGAGAACACTGAAGCTTTCTTT
cdr3_aa: CASSLQENTEAFF
d_call: .
j_call: TRBJ1-1
v_call: TRBV7-9
clone_size: .

cdr3_nt: TGTGCCAGCAGCTTGGCGGGGCGGATCACAGATACGCAGTATTTT
cdr3_aa: CASSLAGRITDTQYF
d_call: .
j_call: TRBJ2-3
v_call: TRBV7-2
clone_size: .

cdr3_nt: TGTGCCAGCAGCCAGTACCTAGCGGGGGTAGACAATGAGCAGTTCTTC
cdr3_aa: CASSQYLAGVDNEQFF
d_call: TRBD2
j_call: TRBJ2-1
v_call: TRBV4-2
clone_size: .

cdr3_nt: TGTGCCAGCAGCGTTGGGGATAATTCACCCCTCCACTTT
cdr3_aa: CASSVGDNSPLHF
d_call: .
j_call: TRBJ1-6
v_call: TRBV9
clone_size: .

cdr3_nt: TGCGCCAGCAGCCCAAGCGGTAGCACAGATACGCAGTATTTT
cdr3_aa: CASSPSGSTDTQYF
d_call: .
j_call: TRBJ2-3
v_call: TRBV5-1
clone_size: .

cdr3_nt: TGCGCCAGCAGCCTACTAGGACAGGGCCCTTATGGCTACACCTTC
cdr3_aa: CASSLLGQGPYGYTF
d_call: TRBD1
j_call: TRBJ1-2
v_call: TRBV5-1
clone_size: .

cdr3_nt: TGTGCCAGCAGCCGGGGCGGAGGCGGACCCTACGAGCAGTACTTC
cdr3_aa: CASSRGGGGPYEQYF
d_call: .
j_call: TRBJ2-7
v_call: TRBV14
clone_size: .

cdr3_nt: TGTGCCAGCAAACGGACAGGGGGCGAGTCACCCCTCCACTTT
cdr3_aa: CASKRTGGESPLHF
d_call: TRBD1
j_call: TRBJ1-6
v_call: TRBV2
clone_size: .

cdr3_nt: TGCAGCGTTGTTCTTTCGAGGCAGGGGGCAGGTAGGGCCACTGAAGCTTTCTTT
cdr3_aa: CSVVLSRQGAGRATEAFF
d_call: TRBD1
j_call: TRBJ1-1
v_call: TRBV29-1
clone_size: .

cdr3_nt: TGTGCCAGCAGCTTAGTCCCGGGGTGGGAGACCCAGTACTTC
cdr3_aa: CASSLVPGWETQYF
d_call: .
j_call: TRBJ2-5
v_call: TRBV11-2
clone_size: .

cdr3_nt: TGCAGCGTTCTAGGGACTAGCGGCTCGATGTCCTACGAGCAGTACTTC
cdr3_aa: CSVLGTSGSMSYEQYF
d_call: TRBD2
j_call: TRBJ2-7
v_call: TRBV29-1
clone_size: .

cdr3_nt: TGCAGTGCTCACATTAAGTATGAGCAGTTCTTC
cdr3_aa: CSAHIKYEQFF
d_call: .
j_call: TRBJ2-1
v_call: TRBV20-1
clone_size: .

cdr3_nt: TGTGCCAGCAGTTTCGTGGCTAGTCCCACCTACGAGCAGTACTTC
cdr3_aa: CASSFVASPTYEQYF
d_call: .
j_call: TRBJ2-7
v_call: TRBV27
clone_size: .

cdr3_nt: TGTGCCAGCAGGGACAATAATTCACCCCTCCACTTT
cdr3_aa: CASRDNNSPLHF
d_call: .
j_call: TRBJ1-6
v_call: TRBV6-5
clone_size: .

cdr3_nt: TGTGCCAGCAGCTGGACCGGGACGGTGAACACCGGGGAGCTGTTTTTT
cdr3_aa: CASSWTGTVNTGELFF
d_call: .
j_call: TRBJ2-2
v_call: TRBV5-6
clone_size: .

cdr3_nt: TGCGCCAGCAGCCAGACATCTCTGAACTATGGCTACACCTTC
cdr3_aa: CASSQTSLNYGYTF
d_call: .
j_call: TRBJ1-2
v_call: TRBV5-1
clone_size: .

cdr3_nt: TGTGCCAGCAGCTTAGGACCAACCGGGGAGCTGTTTTTT
cdr3_aa: CASSLGPTGELFF
d_call: .
j_call: TRBJ2-2
v_call: TRBV11-2
clone_size: .

cdr3_nt: TGTGCCAGCAGCCGGGACTACCTCTCCTACAATGAGCAGTTCTTC
cdr3_aa: CASSRDYLSYNEQFF
d_call: TRBD2
j_call: TRBJ2-1
v_call: TRBV9
clone_size: .

cdr3_nt: TGTGCCAGCAGCCTAGGGGGACAGGGGGAGAACACTGAAGCTTTCTTT
cdr3_aa: CASSLGGQGENTEAFF
d_call: TRBD1
j_call: TRBJ1-1
v_call: TRBV7-2
clone_size: few

cdr3_nt: TGTGCCAGCAGCTTGCCGGGACAGAGATACACCGGGGAGCTGTTTTTT
cdr3_aa: CASSLPGQRYTGELFF
d_call: TRBD1
j_call: TRBJ2-2
v_call: TRBV5-5
clone_size: .

cdr3_nt: TGTGCCTGGAGTGTATCGGCAGGGGTTAGTCAGCCCCAGCATTTT
cdr3_aa: CAWSVSAGVSQPQHF
d_call: .
j_call: TRBJ1-5
v_call: TRBV30
clone_size: once

cdr3_nt: TGTGCCCAAAGGGTGAACACTGAAGCTTTCTTT
cdr3_aa: CAQRVNTEAFF
d_call: .
j_call: TRBJ1-1
v_call: TRBV30
clone_size: .

cdr3_nt: TGTGCCAGCCACCAATGGGGAGACAGGGACGGGAGCAAAAACATTCAGTACTTC
cdr3_aa: CASHQWGDRDGSKNIQYF
d_call: .
j_call: TRBJ2-4
v_call: TRBV19
clone_size: .

cdr3_nt: TGTGCCAGCAGCTTACGCGGGACTAGCGGGGGGAATGAGCAGTTCTTC
cdr3_aa: CASSLRGTSGGNEQFF
d_call: TRBD2
j_call: TRBJ2-1
v_call: TRBV11-2
clone_size: .

cdr3_nt: TGTGCCAGCAGTGATCTCCGGGATGGGCAGTTCTTC
cdr3_aa: CASSDLRDGQFF
d_call: .
j_call: TRBJ2-1
v_call: TRBV2
clone_size: .

cdr3_nt: TGTGCCAGCACCAGGGGGGGGGCTTATAGTAGCAATCAGCCCCAGCATTTT
cdr3_aa: CASTRGGAYSSNQPQHF
d_call: TRBD1
j_call: TRBJ1-5
v_call: TRBV2
clone_size: .

cdr3_nt: TGCGCCAGCAGCCAAGATCTCGGTAGCTGGGAGACCCAGTACTTC
cdr3_aa: CASSQDLGSWETQYF
d_call: .
j_call: TRBJ2-5
v_call: TRBV4-3
clone_size: .

cdr3_nt: TGTGCCAGCAGTTTCGGACAGGGGGTACGCGGGGAGCTGTTTTTT
cdr3_aa: CASSFGQGVRGELFF
d_call: TRBD1
j_call: TRBJ2-2
v_call: TRBV6-2/TRBV6-3
clone_size: .

cdr3_nt: TGCGCCAGCAGCGTCGAACCAGGGGGCCGGTATGGCTACACCTTC
cdr3_aa: CASSVEPGGRYGYTF
d_call: TRBD1
j_call: TRBJ1-2
v_call: TRBV5-1
clone_size: .

cdr3_nt: TGTGCCAGCAGTTACTACACGGACACTGAAGCTTTCTTT
cdr3_aa: CASSYYTDTEAFF
d_call: .
j_call: TRBJ1-1
v_call: TRBV28
clone_size: .

cdr3_nt: TGTGCCAGCAGCTTAGGGGGCTTCCTTTATCAGCCCCAGCATTTT
cdr3_aa: CASSLGGFLYQPQHF
d_call: .
j_call: TRBJ1-5
v_call: TRBV7-2
clone_size: .

cdr3_nt: TGTGCCACAACTAATTCGGGCACAGATACGCAGTATTTT
cdr3_aa: CATTNSGTDTQYF
d_call: .
j_call: TRBJ2-3
v_call: TRBV24-1
clone_size: .

cdr3_nt: TGTGCCAGTAGTGTGCGGGACTTTAACTATGGCTACACCTTC
cdr3_aa: CASSVRDFNYGYTF
d_call: .
j_call: TRBJ1-2
v_call: TRBV19
clone_size: once

cdr3_nt: TGTGCCACCAGCGGTCGACTAGCGGGAGCCGAGACCCAGTACTTC
cdr3_aa: CATSGRLAGAETQYF
d_call: TRBD2
j_call: TRBJ2-5
v_call: TRBV15
clone_size: .

cdr3_nt: TGTGCCAGCAGTGAGTCGAACACCGGGGAGCTGTTTTTT
cdr3_aa: CASSESNTGELFF
d_call: .
j_call: TRBJ2-2
v_call: TRBV6-4
clone_size: few

cdr3_nt: TGTGCCAGCAGCTGGACGCTATCTGAAAAACTGTTTTTT
cdr3_aa: CASSWTLSEKLFF
d_call: .
j_call: TRBJ1-4
v_call: TRBV5-8
clone_size: .

cdr3_nt: TGTGCCAGCAGCCCCAGGGACCTTTCTCGAGTATCGGAAGCTTTCTTT
cdr3_aa: CASSPRDLSRVSEAFF
d_call: .
j_call: TRBJ1-1
v_call: TRBV7-9
clone_size: .

cdr3_nt: TGTGCCAGCAGAGCCTTCGGCACAGCGGCCTACGAGCAGTACTTC
cdr3_aa: CASRAFGTAAYEQYF
d_call: .
j_call: TRBJ2-7
v_call: TRBV27
clone_size: .

cdr3_nt: TGTGCCAGCAGCCCTTACAGGGGGCTGAACACTGAAGCTTTCTTT
cdr3_aa: CASSPYRGLNTEAFF
d_call: TRBD1
j_call: TRBJ1-1
v_call: TRBV7-3
clone_size: .

cdr3_nt: TGTGCCAGCAGCCCCGGGCTGGCAGCGAACACTGAAGCTTTCTTT
cdr3_aa: CASSPGLAANTEAFF
d_call: .
j_call: TRBJ1-1
v_call: TRBV5-6
clone_size: .